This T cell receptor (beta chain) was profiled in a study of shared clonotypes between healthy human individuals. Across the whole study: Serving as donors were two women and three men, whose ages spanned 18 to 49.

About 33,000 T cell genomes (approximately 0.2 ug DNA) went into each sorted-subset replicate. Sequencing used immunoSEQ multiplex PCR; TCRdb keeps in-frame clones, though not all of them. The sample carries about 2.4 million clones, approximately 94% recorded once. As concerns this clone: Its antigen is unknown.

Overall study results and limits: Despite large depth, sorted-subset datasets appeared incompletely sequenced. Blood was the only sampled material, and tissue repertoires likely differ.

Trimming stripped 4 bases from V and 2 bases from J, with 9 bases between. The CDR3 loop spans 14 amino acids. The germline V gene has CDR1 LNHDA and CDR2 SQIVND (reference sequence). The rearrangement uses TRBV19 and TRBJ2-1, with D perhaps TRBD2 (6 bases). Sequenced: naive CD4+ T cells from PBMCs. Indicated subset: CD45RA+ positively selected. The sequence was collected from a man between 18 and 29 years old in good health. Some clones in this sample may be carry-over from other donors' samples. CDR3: CASSTLAPYNEQFF. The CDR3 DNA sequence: TGTGCCAGTAGTACGCTAGCGCCCTACAATGAGCAGTTCTTC.